These T cell receptor beta chains were read from a single sample in a study of cytomegalovirus exposure and HLA in healthy donors. This table comes from immunoSEQ multiplex PCR, and its TCRdb copy is limited to in-frame clones, with some not included. Among 250,000 to 350,000 clones listed, roughly 90% were seen once. Sequencing was carried out using PBMCs. The receptor set was obtained from a woman younger than 30 in good health and CMV-seronegative. Each CDR3 is given without its conserved first and last residue. The order of the fields is V gene, CDR3 protein.

TRBV6-5 ASSSPSRDTQY
TRBV11-2 ASSLDPRRAYEQY
TRBV28 ASSFTPTRAF
TRBV6-5 ASSYHQGSDTQY
TRBV28 ASSPRTESYEQY
TRBV13 ASSLPPLAGGGTDTQY
TRBV7-7 ASSPVGGRNGELF
TRBV4-3 ASSQGLAVTDTQY
TRBV11-2 ASSSGLAGQETQY
TRBV5-1 ASSSGVGTDTQY
TRBV4-3 ASSQDFATNTDTQY
TRBV27 ASRYGTAHSPLH
TRBV25-1 ASSEWGAATNEKLF
TRBV5-1 ASSFRADTQY
TRBV5-1 ASSLEQRQGETQY